One sample yielded the 4 T cell receptor beta chains listed below, sequenced in a study of a mutant IDH1 vaccine in newly diagnosed glioma. Data came from immunoSEQ multiplex PCR; TCRdb stores just in-frame clones and leaves some out. Found here are some 60,000 clones, 85% to 90% of them singletons; the top ten hold roughly 5.1%. Noted time point: week 5, during vaccination. Every single dose of the vaccine, 300 ug of mutant IDH1 20-mer peptide, came with topical imiquimod. Their specific antigens are unknown. Sequencing was performed on PBMCs, taken from a glioma patient whose treatment included an IDH1 peptide vaccine. Receptor source: a woman in her forties with glioma.

This chain connects TRBV6-5 to TRBJ2-7; 10 bases map to TRBD2. The CDR3 runs 15 residues. J gave up 2 bases and V 5 bases, and 6 bases lay outside the gene matches. Germline V gene sequence: CDR1 MNHEY, CDR2 SVGAGI. In DNA form, the CDR3 reads TGTGCCAGCAGTCGGACTAGCGGCGCAACCTACGAGCAGTACTTC. Protein sequence: CASSRTSGATYEQYF.

This clone has only a few counts. This chain joins TRBV18 and TRBJ1-1; D may be TRBD1 (5 bases). Germline assignment: CDR1 KGHSH and CDR2 LQKENI. Trimming stripped 4 bases from V and 5 bases from J, with 11 bases between. The CDR3 sequence is 13 residues long. The CDR3 DNA follows: TGTGCCAGCTCACAGGGGATCGAAACTGAAGCTTTCTTT. Its translation is CASSQGIETEAFF.

V gene TRBV13 combines with J gene TRBJ2-7; tentative D call: TRBD2 (5 bases). Germline CDR1 PRHDT, CDR2 FYEKMQ (reference sequence). V shed 2 bases and J shed 0 bases, with 8 bases lying between them. CDR3 length: 14 residues. The CDR3 sequence is CASSLSGSSYEQYF. CDR3 DNA sequence: TGTGCCAGCAGCTTATCGGGGAGCTCCTACGAGCAGTACTTC.

The chain joins TRBV25-1 to TRBJ1-3, with D hard to call. This CDR3 spans 15 amino acids. The V gene lost 0 bases and the J gene lost 0 bases, with 6 bases spanning the gap. Germline V gene sequence: CDR1 MGHDK, CDR2 SYGVNS. This CDR3 reads CASSEYTSSGNTIYF. The CDR3, as DNA: TGTGCCAGCAGTGAATACACGAGCTCTGGAAACACCATATATTTT. The full variable domain, its missing parts supplied by reference TRBV25-1 and TRBJ1-3, is EADIYQTPRYLVIGTGKKITLECSQTMGHDKMYWYQQDPGMELHLIHYSYGVNSTEKGDLSSESTVSRIRTEHFPLTLESARPSHTSQYLCASSEYTSSGNTIYFGEGSWLTVV.